This TCR beta chain was documented in a study of T cells after yellow fever vaccination. Notes on the study in general: Boosting was followed by the reappearance of most primary-vaccination clones (around 95% CD4, about 88% CD8).

One entry per CDR3 protein, called by TCRdb with MiXCR from the 5' RACE reads. The sample contains hundreds of thousands of distinct CDR3 sequences, 7.5% to 9% of which appear only once. Trimming took off 5 bases at V and 3 bases at J, with 17 bases between the two ends. CDR3 length: 15 amino acids. Germline CDR1 and CDR2: MDHEN and SYDVKM. About this clonotype: Its target is not known.

This TCR came from a man younger than 35 who received the YFV17D yellow fever vaccine. The material sequenced was PBMCs, taken on the day of the first yellow fever vaccination. V usage is TRBV28 and J usage is TRBJ2-7, with D possibly matching TRBD1 (5 bases). The CDR3 spells CASSPSSGNHYEQYV. CDR3 DNA: TGTGCCAGCAGTCCGTCATCAGGGAATCACTACGAGCAGTACGTC.